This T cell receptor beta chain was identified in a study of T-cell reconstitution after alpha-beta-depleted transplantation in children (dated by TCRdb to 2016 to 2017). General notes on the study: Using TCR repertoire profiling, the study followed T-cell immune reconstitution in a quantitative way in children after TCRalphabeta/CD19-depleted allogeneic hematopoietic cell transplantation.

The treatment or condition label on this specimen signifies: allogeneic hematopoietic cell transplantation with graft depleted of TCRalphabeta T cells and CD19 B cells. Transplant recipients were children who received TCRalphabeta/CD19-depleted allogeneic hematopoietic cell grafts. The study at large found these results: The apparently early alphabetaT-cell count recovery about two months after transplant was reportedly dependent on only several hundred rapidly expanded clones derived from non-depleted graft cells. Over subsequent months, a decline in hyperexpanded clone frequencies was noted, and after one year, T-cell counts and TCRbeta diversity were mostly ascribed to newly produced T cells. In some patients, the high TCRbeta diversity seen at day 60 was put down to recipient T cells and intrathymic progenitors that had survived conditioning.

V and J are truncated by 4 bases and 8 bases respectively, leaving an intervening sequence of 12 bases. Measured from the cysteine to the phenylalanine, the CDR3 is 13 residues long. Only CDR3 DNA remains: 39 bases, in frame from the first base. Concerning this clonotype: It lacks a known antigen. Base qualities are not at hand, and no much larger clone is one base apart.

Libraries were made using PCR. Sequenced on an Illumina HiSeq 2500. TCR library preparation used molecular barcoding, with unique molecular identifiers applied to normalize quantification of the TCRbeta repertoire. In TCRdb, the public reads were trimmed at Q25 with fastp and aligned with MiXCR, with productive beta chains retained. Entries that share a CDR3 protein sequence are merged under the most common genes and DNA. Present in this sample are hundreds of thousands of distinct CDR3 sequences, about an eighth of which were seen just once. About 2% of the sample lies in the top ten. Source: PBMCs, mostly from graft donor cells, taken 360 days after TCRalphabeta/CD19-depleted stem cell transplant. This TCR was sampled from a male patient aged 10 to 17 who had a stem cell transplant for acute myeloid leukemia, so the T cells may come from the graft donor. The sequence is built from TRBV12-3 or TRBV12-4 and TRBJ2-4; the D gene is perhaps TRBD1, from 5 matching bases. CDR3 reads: CASSSKPGYIQYF. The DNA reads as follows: TGTGCCAGCAGTTCTAAACCAGGGTACATTCAGTACTTC.